The T cell receptor (beta chain) under discussion was sequenced for a study of breast tumors, draining lymph nodes, adjacent tissues. Study results and caveats: Data only fit, rather than demonstrated, lymph node origin of most tumor T cells.

Germline V gene lookup returns CDR1 MNHNY and CDR2 SVGAGI (reference sequence). V gave up 7 bases and J gave up 13 bases; unmatched junction bases: 18. CDR3 size: 15 residues. Axillary draining lymph nodes of breast cancer patients supplied the node samples. Regarding this clonotype: What it binds is unknown.

TCRdb independently ran MiXCR on the multiplex PCR reads; one entry per CDR3 protein. The sample holds approximately 90,000 distinct CDR3 sequences, approximately 28% seen once. The J gene is TRBJ2-1, the V gene TRBV6-6; 8 bases map to TRBD1. The material sequenced was axillary lymph node tissue. The clonotype originates from a female donor with breast cancer. Some clones in this sample may be carry-over from other donors' samples. The CDR3 DNA follows: TGTGCCAGCACGGCACAGGGGGATATCCAAGAGACCCAGTTCTTC. Its protein is CASTAQGDIQETQFF.